The TCR beta chain under discussion was sequenced for a study of control samples from healthy donors and cancer patients. With 1 base removed from V and 5 bases from J, the gap between germline ends came to 4 bases. The CDR3 length is 12 residues. CDR1 MNHEY and CDR2 SMNVEV come from the germline V gene (reference sequence). The table came from immunoSEQ multiplex PCR; TCRdb's copy has only in-frame clones and leaves some out. Seen here are around 6,000 clones, approximately 68% observed once, and the top ten hold 7% to 8%. The rearrangement links TRBV27 to TRBJ2-3; unclear D gene. The source material was formalin-fixed, paraffin-embedded tissue. This clonotype was sampled from a male donor with melanoma. The CDR3 here is CASSLWGDTQYF. For the CDR3, the DNA is TGTGCCAGCAGTTTATGGGGAGATACGCAGTATTTT.